These 19 T cell receptor beta chains were all obtained from the same sample, sequenced in a study of spatial heterogeneity in lung cancer. Broader study findings: One measure, the expanded intratumoral alpha and beta TCR count, tracked tumor mutation counts.

One entry per CDR3 protein results from TCRdb running MiXCR on the 5' RACE reads. The sample has some 3,000 distinct CDR3 sequences, approximately 12% seen once. Antigen specificity for these receptors is unknown. Time point reported: sample taken at primary tumor resection. The material was lung tumor tissue, obtained at surgery. The receptors originated from a male donor with early-stage non-small cell lung cancer.

This clonotype is medium-sized in the sample. V is TRBV18 and J is TRBJ2-1; 8 bases are a match to TRBD2. The germline V gene encodes CDR1 KGHSH and CDR2 LQKENI. Trimming removed 5 bases from V and 6 bases from J; junction bases left unmatched: 3. The CDR3 is 13 amino acids. The CDR3 here is CASSVAGTNEQFF. In nucleotides, the CDR3 is TGTGCCAGCTCAGTAGCGGGGACCAATGAGCAGTTCTTC.

This clonotype is medium-sized (0.01 to 0.1%) in the sample. DNA for the CDR3: TGTGCCAGCAGCGTCCGGGGTTCAACTAATGAAAAACTGTTTTTT. Its translation: CASSVRGSTNEKLFF. The chain has TRBV9 and TRBJ1-4; D is unclear. This CDR3 is 15 amino acids long. Germline-derived CDR1 and CDR2 are SGDLS and YYNGEE. V lost 2 bases and J 0 bases, leaving 8 bases between the germline ends.

The chain links TRBV5-4 to TRBJ2-4; 7 positions agree with TRBD1. The V gene's germline CDR1 is SGHNT and CDR2 YYREEE (reference sequence). After removal of 0 bases from V and 0 bases from J, the junction contained 0 bases not matched to a gene. The CDR3 contains 15 residues. DNA of the CDR3: TGTGCCAGCAGCTTGGGACAGGGAGCCAAAAACATTCAGTACTTC. Translating it yields CASSLGQGAKNIQYF.

By share, this clonotype ranks as medium-sized. The V and J genes are TRBV7-2 and TRBJ1-6; TRBD1 agrees at 9 bases. This CDR3 is built from 12 residues. The ends lost 3 bases at V and 15 bases at J; junction bases unmatched: 3. Germline CDR1 and CDR2: SGHTA and FQGNSA. The CDR3 DNA follows: TGTGCCAGCAGCTTCCCGGGACAGGGCCTCCACTTT. This codes for CASSFPGQGLHF.

On this clonotype: Just one base apart from a much larger clone, this may be a read error. V usage is TRBV29-1 and J usage is TRBJ2-5; tentatively, D is TRBD2 (5 bases). Germline CDR1 is SQVTM and CDR2 is ANQGSEA. The CDR3 consists of 13 residues. V lost 4 bases to trimming and J lost 2 bases, with 11 bases between them. Here the CDR3 reads CSVGRIMQETQYF. The DNA for the CDR3 is TGCAGCGTTGGGAGGATTATGCAAGAGACCCAGTACTTC. The full variable domain, in which reference TRBV29-1 and TRBJ2-5 provide the parts outside the CDR3, is SAVISQKPSRDICQRGTSLTIQCQVDSQVTMMFWYRQQPGQSLTLIATANQGSEATYESGFVIDKFPISRPNLTFSTLTVSNMSPEDSSIYLCSVGRIMQETQYFGPGTRLLVL.

This clonotype was recorded many times. The chain combines TRBV6-5 with TRBJ2-7; possibly TRBD1 or TRBD2 for D (5 bases each). CDR1 is MNHEY, CDR2 SVGAGI, per germline. Trimming took 2 bases from V and 10 from J, leaving 15 bases between them. This CDR3 region has 13 residues. CDR3 sequence: CASSYGEGSEQYF. The CDR3 coding sequence is TGTGCCAGCAGTTACGGAGAGGGGAGCGAACAGTACTTC.

This clonotype is labeled as medium-sized. This chain connects TRBV30 to TRBJ2-2; no definite D call. The CDR3 runs 11 residues. Germline values: CDR1 GTSNPN, CDR2 SVGIG (reference sequence). Trimming took 4 bases from V and 4 from J, leaving 4 bases between them. CDR3 loop: CAWKGTGELFF. The CDR3 bases are TGTGCCTGGAAAGGCACCGGGGAGCTGTTTTTT.

By frequency in the sample, this clonotype is medium-sized. The chain is built from TRBV5-5 and TRBJ2-7; 7 positions agree with TRBD2. With V trimmed by 5 bases and J by 3 bases, 11 bases remained unmatched. Germline CDR1 reads SGHKS; CDR2 reads YYEKEE (reference sequence). This CDR3 spans 15 amino acids. The CDR3 region has the DNA TGTGCCAGCAGTTGGGGGGAGGGTCCCTACTACGAGCAGTACTTC. It is translated as CASSWGEGPYYEQYF.

By proportion, this clonotype is medium-sized. V usage is TRBV7-8 and J usage is TRBJ2-1, with TRBD2 matching over 12 bases. CDR1 is SGHVS, CDR2 FQNEAQ, per germline. This CDR3 comprises 17 residues. V was pared by 1 base and J by 10 bases, with 11 bases of the junction left unmatched. The CDR3 DNA is TGTGCCAGCAGCTTAGGACCCCCTAGCGGGGGGGCCAGAGAGCAGTTCTTC. Amino acid sequence: CASSLGPPSGGAREQFF.

This clonotype has a count of ten or more. The chain recombines TRBV11-2 with TRBJ1-1, with unresolved D. V lost 3 bases and J lost 5, with 7 bases in between. This CDR3 spans 12 amino acids. From germline, CDR1 is SGHAT and CDR2 FQNNGV. CDR3 DNA sequence: TGTGCCAGCAGCTTCGTGTGGACTGAAGCTTTCTTT. Translation: CASSFVWTEAFF.

The V call is TRBV28, the J call TRBJ2-7; TRBD1 is a possible D gene (6 bases). The CDR3 covers 16 residues. CDR1 and CDR2 (germline): MDHEN, SYDVKM. Trimming took off 3 bases at V and 0 bases at J, with 15 bases between the two ends. The CDR3 sequence is CASSFPPGHTSYEQYF. The CDR3 nucleotides are TGTGCCAGCAGTTTTCCTCCGGGACATACCTCCTACGAGCAGTACTTC. Full variable domain (remainder filled in from reference TRBV28 and TRBJ2-7): DVKVTQSSRYLVKRTGEKVFLECVQDMDHENMFWYRQDPGLGLRLIYFSYDVKMKEKGDIPEGYSVSREKKERFSLILESASTNQTSMYLCASSFPPGHTSYEQYFGPGTRLTVT.

The chain has TRBV24-1 and TRBJ2-1; D possibly corresponds to TRBD2 (5 bases). The CDR3 has 15 residues. Trimming cost V 7 bases and J 0 bases, with 12 bases left between them. Germline CDR1 is KGHDR and CDR2 is SFDVKD. CDR3 region: CATRGRGVSYNEQFF. DNA of the CDR3: TGTGCCACCAGGGGCCGGGGAGTCTCCTACAATGAGCAGTTCTTC.

The genes are TRBV24-1 and TRBJ2-3; D may be TRBD2 (7 bases). Per the germline V gene, CDR1 is KGHDR and CDR2 is SFDVKD. V lost 7 bases and J lost 2, with 15 bases in between. This CDR3 contains 15 residues. CDR3 residues: CATRARGGATDTQYF. The CDR3 DNA follows: TGTGCCACCAGGGCTCGTGGGGGGGCCACAGATACGCAGTATTTT.

By proportion, this clonotype is medium-sized (0.01 to 0.1%). The rearrangement links TRBV7-9 to TRBJ1-1; no definite D call. With 2 bases removed from V and 2 bases from J, the gap between germline ends came to 9 bases. CDR1 is SEHNR and CDR2 is FQNEAQ in the germline V gene (reference sequence). There are 14 residues in the CDR3. CDR3 in DNA: TGTGCCAGCAGCTTATCAGTGTTAAACACTGAAGCTTTCTTT. Protein sequence: CASSLSVLNTEAFF. The full variable domain, in which reference TRBV7-9 and TRBJ1-1 provide the parts outside the CDR3, is DTGVSQNPRHKITKRGQNVTFRCDPISEHNRLYWYRQTLGQGPEFLTYFQNEAQLEKSRLLSDRFSAERPKGSFSTLEIQRTEQGDSAMYLCASSLSVLNTEAFFGQGTRLTVV.

This clonotype was recorded a few times. V is TRBV3-1 and J is TRBJ1-1; 8 nucleotides line up with TRBD1. Germline V gives CDR1 LGHDT, CDR2 YNNKEL (reference sequence). J was trimmed by 4 bases and V by 8 bases; bases with no gene match: 9. CDR3 size: 14 residues. The CDR3 DNA sequence: TGTGCCAGCCTGATCCAGGGGGCTGGCACTGAAGCTTTCTTT. This translates into CASLIQGAGTEAFF.

This clonotype is termed medium-sized. V is TRBV7-9 and J is TRBJ2-3; D ambiguous. Germline values: CDR1 SEHNR, CDR2 FQNEAQ (reference sequence). Between the trimmed V and J ends, which lost 1 base and 4 bases, there was a span of 3 bases. The CDR3 consists of 12 residues. The CDR3 loop reads CASSLEADTQYF. CDR3 nucleotide sequence: TGTGCCAGCAGCTTAGAAGCAGATACGCAGTATTTT.

The gene calls are TRBV27 and TRBJ2-5, with D perhaps assigned TRBD1 or TRBD2 (5 bases each). Trimming stripped 2 bases from V and 3 bases from J, with 13 bases between. This CDR3 has 15 residues. Germline values: CDR1 MNHEY, CDR2 SMNVEV (reference sequence). The CDR3 coding sequence is TGTGCCAGCAGTTTAAGGGGTACGAGGGAAGAGACCCAGTACTTC. Its protein is CASSLRGTREETQYF.

By sample share, this clonotype is medium-sized. In DNA form, the CDR3 reads TGTGCCAGCAGCCAAGGGGCGCAGGGAGGCCAGCCCCAGCATTTT. It codes for CASSQGAQGGQPQHF. This chain joins TRBV3-1 and TRBJ1-5; possibly TRBD1 for D (5 bases). In germline, CDR1 is LGHDT, CDR2 YNNKEL (reference sequence). Trimming removed 1 base from V and 7 bases from J, with 14 bases in between. The CDR3 contains 15 residues.

There are a few counts of this clonotype. The chain has TRBV24-1 and TRBJ2-2, with TRBD1 identical over 12 bases. The V gene's germline CDR1 is KGHDR and CDR2 SFDVKD. The length of the CDR3 is 14 residues. Trimming cost V 9 bases and J 8 bases; bases outside gene matches: 6. CDR3 sequence (DNA): TGTGCCACCCAGGGACAGGGGGCGGTAGGGGAGCTGTTTTTT. It encodes CATQGQGAVGELFF.